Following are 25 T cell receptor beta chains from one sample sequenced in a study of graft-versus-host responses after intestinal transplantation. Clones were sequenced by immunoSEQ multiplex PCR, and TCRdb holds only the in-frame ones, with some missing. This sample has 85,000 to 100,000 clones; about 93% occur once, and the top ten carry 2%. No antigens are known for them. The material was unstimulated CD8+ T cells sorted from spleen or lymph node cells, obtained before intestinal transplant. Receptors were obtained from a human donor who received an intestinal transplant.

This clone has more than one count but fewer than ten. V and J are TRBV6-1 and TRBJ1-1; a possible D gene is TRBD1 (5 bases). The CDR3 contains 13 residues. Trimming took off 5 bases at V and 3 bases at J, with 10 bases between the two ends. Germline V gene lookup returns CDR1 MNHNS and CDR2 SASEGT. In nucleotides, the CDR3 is TGTGCCAGCAGTAGCTGGGGCGACACTGAAGCTTTCTTT. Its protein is CASSSWGDTEAFF.

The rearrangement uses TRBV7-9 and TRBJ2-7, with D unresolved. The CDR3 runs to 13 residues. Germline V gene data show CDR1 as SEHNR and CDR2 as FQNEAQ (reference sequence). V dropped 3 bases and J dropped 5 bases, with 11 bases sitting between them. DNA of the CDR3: TGTGCCAGCAGCTTGTCTACGGTGAACGAGCAGTACTTC. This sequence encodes CASSLSTVNEQYF. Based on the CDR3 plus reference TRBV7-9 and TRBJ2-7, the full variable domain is DTGVSQNPRHKITKRGQNVTFRCDPISEHNRLYWYRQTLGQGPEFLTYFQNEAQLEKSRLLSDRFSAERPKGSFSTLEIQRTEQGDSAMYLCASSLSTVNEQYFGPGTRLTVT.

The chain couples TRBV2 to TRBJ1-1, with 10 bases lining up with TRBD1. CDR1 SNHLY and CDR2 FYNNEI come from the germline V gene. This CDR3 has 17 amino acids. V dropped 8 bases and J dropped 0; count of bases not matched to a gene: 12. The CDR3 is CASQYRDRGGVNTEAFF. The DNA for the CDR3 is TGTGCCAGCCAATACCGGGACAGGGGAGGCGTGAACACTGAAGCTTTCTTT. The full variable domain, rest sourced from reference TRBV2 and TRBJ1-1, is EPEVTQTPSHQVTQMGQEVILRCVPISNHLYFYWYRQILGQKVEFLVSFYNNEISEKSEIFDDQFSVERPDGSNFTLKIRSTKLEDSAMYFCASQYRDRGGVNTEAFFGQGTRLTVV.

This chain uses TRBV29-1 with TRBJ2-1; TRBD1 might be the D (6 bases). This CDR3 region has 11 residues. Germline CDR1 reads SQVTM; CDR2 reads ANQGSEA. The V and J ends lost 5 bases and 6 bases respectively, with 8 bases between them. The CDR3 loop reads CSVKGVNEQFF. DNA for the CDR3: TGCAGCGTTAAGGGGGTCAATGAGCAGTTCTTC.

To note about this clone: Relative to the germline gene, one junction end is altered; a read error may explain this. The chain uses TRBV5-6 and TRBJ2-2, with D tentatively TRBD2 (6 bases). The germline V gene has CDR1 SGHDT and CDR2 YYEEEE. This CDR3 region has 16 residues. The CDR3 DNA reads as TGTGCCAGCAGCTTGTTGGCCAGCGCGAACACCGGGGGGCTGTTTTTT. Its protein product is CASSLLASANTGGLFF.

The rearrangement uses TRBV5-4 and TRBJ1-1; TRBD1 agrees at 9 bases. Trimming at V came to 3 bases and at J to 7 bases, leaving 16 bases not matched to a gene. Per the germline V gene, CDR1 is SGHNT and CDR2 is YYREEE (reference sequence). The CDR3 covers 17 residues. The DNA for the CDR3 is TGTGCCAGCAGCTCAGAGAAGTACAGGGGGCGGAAGATTGAAGCTTTCTTT. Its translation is CASSSEKYRGRKIEAFF.

This CDR3 reads CASSLELLGRGNTIYF. In DNA form, the CDR3 reads TGTGCCAGCAGCTTGGAGCTCCTTGGTAGAGGAAACACCATATATTTT. This chain links TRBV11-2 with TRBJ1-3; D gene uncertain. Germline V gene lookup returns CDR1 SGHAT and CDR2 FQNNGV. CDR3 size: 16 residues. V shed 3 bases and J shed 4 bases, with 16 bases lying between them.

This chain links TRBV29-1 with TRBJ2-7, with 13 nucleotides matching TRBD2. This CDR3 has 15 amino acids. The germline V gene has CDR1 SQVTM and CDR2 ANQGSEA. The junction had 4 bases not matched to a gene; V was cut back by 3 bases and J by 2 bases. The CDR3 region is CSVETSGGQAYEQYF. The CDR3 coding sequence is TGCAGCGTTGAGACTAGCGGGGGGCAAGCCTACGAGCAGTACTTC.

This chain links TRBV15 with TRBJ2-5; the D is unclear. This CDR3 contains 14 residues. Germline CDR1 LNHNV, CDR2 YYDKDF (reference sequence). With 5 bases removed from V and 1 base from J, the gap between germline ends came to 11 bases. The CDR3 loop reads CATSVALSQETQYF. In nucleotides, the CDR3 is TGTGCCACCAGCGTCGCCCTATCCCAAGAGACCCAGTACTTC.

CDR3 in DNA: TGTGCCAGCAGTCCCTGGACAGGGGAACTTGGCTACACCTTC. Its translation is CASSPWTGELGYTF. The chain joins TRBV27 to TRBJ1-2; 9 bases are shared with TRBD1. Germline V gene lookup returns CDR1 MNHEY and CDR2 SMNVEV (reference sequence). V shed 5 bases, J shed 7 bases, and the junction held 8 bases outside the gene matches. The CDR3 runs 14 residues.

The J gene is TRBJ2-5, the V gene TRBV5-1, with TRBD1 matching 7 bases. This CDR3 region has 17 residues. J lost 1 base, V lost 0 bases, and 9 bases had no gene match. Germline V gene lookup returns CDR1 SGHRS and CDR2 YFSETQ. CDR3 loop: CASSLGQQGPIQETQYF. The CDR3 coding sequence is TGCGCCAGCAGCTTGGGGCAACAGGGGCCCATCCAAGAGACCCAGTACTTC.

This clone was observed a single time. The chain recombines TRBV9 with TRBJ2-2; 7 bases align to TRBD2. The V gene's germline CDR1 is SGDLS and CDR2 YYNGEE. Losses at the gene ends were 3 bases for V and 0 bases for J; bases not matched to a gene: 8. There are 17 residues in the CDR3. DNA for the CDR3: TGTGCCAGCAGCGCTCGTAACGGGGGGACGAACACCGGGGAGCTGTTTTTT. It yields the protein CASSARNGGTNTGELFF.

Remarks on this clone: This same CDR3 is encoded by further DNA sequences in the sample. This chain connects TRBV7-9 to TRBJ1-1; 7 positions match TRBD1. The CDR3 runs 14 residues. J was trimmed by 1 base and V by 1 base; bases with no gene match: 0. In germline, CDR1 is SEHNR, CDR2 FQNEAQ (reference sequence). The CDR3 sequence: CASSLGQGNTEAFF. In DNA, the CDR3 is TGTGCCAGCAGCTTAGGACAGGGGAACACTGAAGCTTTCTTT.

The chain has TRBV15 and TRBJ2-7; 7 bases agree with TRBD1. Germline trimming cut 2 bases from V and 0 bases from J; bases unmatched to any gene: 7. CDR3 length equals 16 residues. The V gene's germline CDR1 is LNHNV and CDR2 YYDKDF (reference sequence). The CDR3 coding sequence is TGTGCCACCAGCAGATCCAACCGGGACAGCTCCTACGAGCAGTACTTC. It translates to CATSRSNRDSSYEQYF. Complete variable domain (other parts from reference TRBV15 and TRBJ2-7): DAMVIQNPRYQVTQFGKPVTLSCSQTLNHNVMYWYQQKSSQAPKLLFHYYDKDFNNEADTPDNFQSRRPNTSFCFLDIRSPGLGDTAMYLCATSRSNRDSSYEQYFGPGTRLTVT.

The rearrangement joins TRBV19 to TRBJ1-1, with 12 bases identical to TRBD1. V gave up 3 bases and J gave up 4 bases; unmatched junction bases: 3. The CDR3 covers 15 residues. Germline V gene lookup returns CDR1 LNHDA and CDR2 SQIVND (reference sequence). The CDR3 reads CASSIWDRGPTEAFF. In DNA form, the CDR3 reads TGTGCCAGTAGTATCTGGGACAGGGGGCCCACTGAAGCTTTCTTT.

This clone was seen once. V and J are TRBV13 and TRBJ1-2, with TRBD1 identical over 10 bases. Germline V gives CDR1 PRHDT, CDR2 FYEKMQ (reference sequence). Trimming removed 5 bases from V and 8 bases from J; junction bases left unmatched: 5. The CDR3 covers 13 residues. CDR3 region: CASSQTGGRGYTF. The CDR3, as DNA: TGTGCCAGCAGCCAGACAGGGGGCCGGGGCTACACCTTC.

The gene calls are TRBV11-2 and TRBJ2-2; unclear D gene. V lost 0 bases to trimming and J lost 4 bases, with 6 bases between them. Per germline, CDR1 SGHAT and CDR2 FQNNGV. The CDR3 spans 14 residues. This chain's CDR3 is CASSLDPLTGELFF. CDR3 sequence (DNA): TGTGCCAGCAGCTTAGACCCACTCACCGGGGAGCTGTTTTTT.

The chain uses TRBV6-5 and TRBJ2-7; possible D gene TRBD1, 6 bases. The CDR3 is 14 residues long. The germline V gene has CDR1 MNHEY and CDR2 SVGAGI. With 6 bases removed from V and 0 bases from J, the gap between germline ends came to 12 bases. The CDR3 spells CASSRDTNSYEQYF. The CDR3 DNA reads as TGTGCCAGCAGCCGGGACACCAACTCCTACGAGCAGTACTTC.

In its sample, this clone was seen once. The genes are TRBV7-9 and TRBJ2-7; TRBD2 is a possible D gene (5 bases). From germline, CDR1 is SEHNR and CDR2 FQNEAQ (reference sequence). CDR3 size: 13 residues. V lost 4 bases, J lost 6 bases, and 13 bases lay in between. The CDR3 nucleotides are TGTGCCAGCAGCTCTCCCCGAGGGAGCGAGCAGTACTTC. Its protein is CASSSPRGSEQYF. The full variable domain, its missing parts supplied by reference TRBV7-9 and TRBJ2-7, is DTGVSQNPRHKITKRGQNVTFRCDPISEHNRLYWYRQTLGQGPEFLTYFQNEAQLEKSRLLSDRFSAERPKGSFSTLEIQRTEQGDSAMYLCASSSPRGSEQYFGPGTRLTVT.

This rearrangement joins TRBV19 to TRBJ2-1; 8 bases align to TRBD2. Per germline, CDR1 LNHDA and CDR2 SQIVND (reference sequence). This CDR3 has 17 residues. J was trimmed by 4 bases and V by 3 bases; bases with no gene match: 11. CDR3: CASSISEGGGTYNEQFF. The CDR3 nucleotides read TGTGCCAGTAGTATCAGCGAAGGCGGGGGGACTTACAATGAGCAGTTCTTC.

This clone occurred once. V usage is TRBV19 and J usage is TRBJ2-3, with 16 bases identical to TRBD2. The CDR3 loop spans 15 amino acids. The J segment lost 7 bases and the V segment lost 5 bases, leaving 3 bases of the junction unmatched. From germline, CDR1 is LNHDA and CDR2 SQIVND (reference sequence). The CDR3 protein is CASSVGLAGGNTQYF. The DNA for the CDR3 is TGTGCCAGTAGTGTGGGACTAGCGGGGGGGAATACGCAGTATTTT.

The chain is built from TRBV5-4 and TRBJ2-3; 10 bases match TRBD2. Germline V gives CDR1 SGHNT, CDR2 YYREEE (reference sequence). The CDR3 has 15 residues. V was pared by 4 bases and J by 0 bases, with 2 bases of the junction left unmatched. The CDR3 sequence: CASSALAGSTDTQYF. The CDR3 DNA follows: TGTGCCAGCAGCGCACTAGCGGGGAGCACAGATACGCAGTATTTT.

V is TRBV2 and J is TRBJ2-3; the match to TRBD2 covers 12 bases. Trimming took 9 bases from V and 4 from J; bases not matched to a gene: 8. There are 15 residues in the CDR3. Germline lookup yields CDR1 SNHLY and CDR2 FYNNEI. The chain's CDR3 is CASQLAGGPPDTQYF. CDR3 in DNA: TGTGCCAGTCAGCTAGCGGGGGGGCCCCCAGATACGCAGTATTTT.

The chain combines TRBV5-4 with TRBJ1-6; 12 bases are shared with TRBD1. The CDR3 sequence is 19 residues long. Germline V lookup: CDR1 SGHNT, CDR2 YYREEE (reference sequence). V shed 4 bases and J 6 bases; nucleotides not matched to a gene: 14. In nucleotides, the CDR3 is TGTGCCAGCAGCCCGTCGGGGACAGGGGGCGTGGAACCTAATTCACCCCTCCACTTT. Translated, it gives CASSPSGTGGVEPNSPLHF.

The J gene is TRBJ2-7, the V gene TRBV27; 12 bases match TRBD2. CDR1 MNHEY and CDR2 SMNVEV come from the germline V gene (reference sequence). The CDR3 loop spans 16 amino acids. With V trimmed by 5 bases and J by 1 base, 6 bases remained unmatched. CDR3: CASSPGLAGNSYEQYF. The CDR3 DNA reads TGTGCCAGCAGTCCCGGACTAGCGGGGAATTCCTACGAGCAGTACTTC.